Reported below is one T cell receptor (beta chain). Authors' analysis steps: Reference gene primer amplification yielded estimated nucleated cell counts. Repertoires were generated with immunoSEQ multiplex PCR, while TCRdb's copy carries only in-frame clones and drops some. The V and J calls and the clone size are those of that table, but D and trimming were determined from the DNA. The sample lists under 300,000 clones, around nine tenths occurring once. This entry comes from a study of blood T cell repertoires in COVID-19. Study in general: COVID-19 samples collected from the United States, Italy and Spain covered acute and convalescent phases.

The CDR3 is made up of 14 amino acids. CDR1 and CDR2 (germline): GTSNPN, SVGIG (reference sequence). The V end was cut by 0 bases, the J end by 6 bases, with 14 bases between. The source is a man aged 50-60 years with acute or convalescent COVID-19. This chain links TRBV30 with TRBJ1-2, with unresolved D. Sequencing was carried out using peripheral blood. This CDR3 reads CAWSVPAGKNGYTF. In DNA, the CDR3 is TGTGCCTGGAGTGTCCCGGCAGGAAAGAATGGCTACACCTTC.